Each of the 27 T cell receptor beta chains below was sequenced from the same sample in a study of blood T cell repertoires in COVID-19. Profiled with immunoSEQ multiplex PCR; TCRdb holds only in-frame clones, not every one. The sample holds approximately 220,000 clones; about 90% are singletons and the top ten take around 1.3%. Sequencing was performed on PBMCs or T cells enriched from blood (not recorded which). These receptors were obtained from a man aged 30 to 39 who had recovered from COVID-19.

This rearrangement joins TRBV9 to TRBJ2-1, with 8 bases fitting TRBD2. Trimming at V came to 4 bases and at J to 8 bases, leaving 14 bases not matched to a gene. CDR3 length: 16 amino acids. CDR1 and CDR2 (germline): SGDLS, YYNGEE. CDR3 bases: TGTGCCAGCAGCCCGAGACTAGCGAGCTCATGGGATGAGCAGTTCTTC. This translates into CASSPRLASSWDEQFF.

The chain recombines TRBV5-1 with TRBJ2-5, with a possible D match to TRBD2 (5 bases). Trimming took 1 base from V and 2 from J, leaving 9 bases between them. Per the germline V gene, CDR1 is SGHRS and CDR2 is YFSETQ. CDR3 size: 14 residues. The chain's CDR3 is CASSLSSGQETQYF. The CDR3 bases are TGCGCCAGCAGCTTGTCAAGCGGACAAGAGACCCAGTACTTC.

The chain is built from TRBV4-3 and TRBJ2-1, with TRBD2 identical over 9 bases. Germline assignment: CDR1 LGHNA and CDR2 YSLEER. The CDR3 covers 18 residues. V was pared by 0 bases and J by 0 bases, with 6 bases of the junction left unmatched. The CDR3 bases are TGCGCCAGCAGCCAAGATCGCCTAGCGGGACCCTCCTACAATGAGCAGTTCTTC. Its translation: CASSQDRLAGPSYNEQFF.

The chain is built from TRBV5-8 and TRBJ1-2; D might be TRBD1 (6 bases). Germline V gene sequence: CDR1 SGHTS, CDR2 YDEGEE. V dropped 3 bases and J dropped 1 base, with 10 bases sitting between them. CDR3 length: 14 amino acids. In DNA, the CDR3 is TGTGCCAGCAGCTCCGGACAGAATAACTATGGCTACACCTTC. Translating it yields CASSSGQNNYGYTF.

The CDR3 loop reads CASSLFLAGTNEKLFF. The CDR3 DNA reads as TGTGCCAGCAGCTTATTCCTCGCAGGAACTAATGAAAAACTGTTTTTT. J is TRBJ1-4 and V is TRBV11-2; D not resolved. Trimming took 2 bases from V and 1 from J, leaving 11 bases between them. This CDR3 comprises 16 residues. Germline-derived CDR1 and CDR2 are SGHAT and FQNNGV.

The CDR3 DNA reads TGTGCCACCAGCGGACTTTTTAGCAATCAGCCCCAGCATTTT. Translated: CATSGLFSNQPQHF. The J gene is TRBJ1-5, the V gene TRBV24-1, with D hard to call. V lost 7 bases to trimming and J lost 0 bases, with 9 bases between them. Germline-derived CDR1 and CDR2 are KGHDR and SFDVKD. This CDR3 is 14 amino acids long.

The chain has TRBV4-2 and TRBJ1-6; a weak D match, TRBD1 (5 bases). The CDR3 runs 18 residues. Germline CDR1 reads LGHNA; CDR2 reads YNFKEQ. Between the trimmed V and J ends, which lost 0 bases and 7 bases, there was a span of 19 bases. This chain's CDR3 is CASSQDGGTELFNSPLHF. The CDR3 DNA reads as TGTGCCAGCAGCCAAGATGGGGGGACGGAGCTTTTCAATTCACCCCTCCACTTT.

This chain links TRBV30 with TRBJ2-3; 7 bases align to TRBD1. In germline, CDR1 is GTSNPN, CDR2 SVGIG (reference sequence). The CDR3 is made up of 14 amino acids. V lost 3 bases and J lost 3; bases outside the gene matches: 6. Written as DNA, the CDR3 is TGTGCCTGGAGCGAGGGGGCACGGACAGATACGCAGTATTTT. It specifies CAWSEGARTDTQYF.

This rearrangement joins TRBV5-1 to TRBJ2-3, with D possibly being TRBD2 (6 bases). The V gene's germline CDR1 is SGHRS and CDR2 YFSETQ. The CDR3 spans 15 residues. Trimming took off 1 base at V and 4 bases at J, with 13 bases between the two ends. This chain's CDR3 is CASSLRAGLSDTQYF. The CDR3 region has the DNA TGCGCCAGCAGCTTGAGGGCGGGACTCTCAGATACGCAGTATTTT.

DNA of the CDR3: TGTGCCAGCAGCTTTTATTCAGATACGCAGTATTTT. Its translation is CASSFYSDTQYF. The chain combines TRBV11-2 with TRBJ2-3; D ambiguous. Trimming took off 3 bases at V and 4 bases at J, with 5 bases between the two ends. The CDR3 loop spans 12 amino acids. Looked up from germline, CDR1 is SGHAT and CDR2 is FQNNGV.

In DNA, the CDR3 is TGTGCCAGCAGCGGGACAGGACGATCCTATGGCTACACCTTC. Residues: CASSGTGRSYGYTF. The V and J genes are TRBV7-8 and TRBJ1-2; 8 bases fit TRBD1. This CDR3 has 14 residues. Trimming took 5 bases from V and 4 from J; bases not matched to a gene: 6. Looked up from germline, CDR1 is SGHVS and CDR2 is FQNEAQ.

J is TRBJ1-4 and V is TRBV20-1; D gene uncertain. Germline-derived CDR1 and CDR2 are DFQATT and SNEGSKA (reference sequence). The germline V and J ends were trimmed by 3 bases and 4 bases, with 24 bases remaining between them. This CDR3 has 18 residues. CDR3 in DNA: TGCAGTGCTAGTCGTGTCGTGGATTCGCGACTTCTTAATGAAAAACTGTTTTTT. This codes for CSASRVVDSRLLNEKLFF.

Here the CDR3 DNA reads TGTGCCAGCAGTGGACAGCGCAATCAGCCCCAGCATTTT. Residues: CASSGQRNQPQHF. The J gene is TRBJ1-5, the V gene TRBV2; D may be TRBD1 (5 bases). The ends were cut back, 4 bases at V and 2 bases at J, with 6 bases in the middle. CDR3 length: 13 residues. CDR1 SNHLY and CDR2 FYNNEI come from the germline V gene.

The V and J genes are TRBV9 and TRBJ1-3; TRBD1 agrees at 7 bases. Germline CDR1 SGDLS, CDR2 YYNGEE. The V segment lost 4 bases and the J segment 4 bases; nucleotides outside the gene matches: 5. The CDR3 spans 14 residues. CDR3 sequence: CASSPTGDGNTIYF. CDR3 in DNA: TGTGCCAGCAGCCCTACAGGGGACGGAAACACCATATATTTT.

This rearrangement joins TRBV27 to TRBJ1-2, with D possibly matching TRBD1 (5 bases). This CDR3 comprises 18 residues. V lost 5 bases, J lost 1 base, and 23 bases lay in between. Looked up from germline, CDR1 is MNHEY and CDR2 is SMNVEV (reference sequence). The CDR3 region is CASSVRDYPDRGNYGYTF. Here the CDR3 DNA reads TGTGCCAGCAGTGTCAGGGACTACCCCGATCGAGGTAACTATGGCTACACCTTC.

The rearrangement links TRBV28 to TRBJ2-7; D is uncertain. There are 13 residues in the CDR3. Germline V gene lookup returns CDR1 MDHEN and CDR2 SYDVKM. CDR3 sequence reads: CALSPGDGYEQYF. In DNA form, the CDR3 reads TGTGCGCTTTCCCCCGGAGATGGATACGAGCAGTACTTC.

The genes are TRBV10-3 and TRBJ2-7, with a possible D match to TRBD1 (6 bases). The V end lost 2 bases, the J end lost 5 bases, and 16 bases lay between the germline ends. CDR3 length equals 15 residues. Germline CDR1 reads ENHRY; CDR2 reads SYGVKD. In DNA, the CDR3 is TGTGCCATCAGTGAGCGTCAACAGGGTAACCACGAGCAGTACTTC. Translation gives CAISERQQGNHEQYF.

V is TRBV5-4 and J is TRBJ2-3; 14 positions agree with TRBD2. This CDR3 has 15 residues. CDR1 is SGHNT, CDR2 YYREEE, per germline (reference sequence). Germline trimming cut 4 bases from V and 4 bases from J; bases unmatched to any gene: 2. This CDR3 is CASSRLAGGPDTQYF. The CDR3 DNA sequence: TGTGCCAGCAGCCGACTAGCGGGAGGGCCAGATACGCAGTATTTT.

J is TRBJ1-5 and V is TRBV7-9, with a possible D match to TRBD1 (6 bases). Germline values: CDR1 SEHNR, CDR2 FQNEAQ (reference sequence). The ends were cut back, 5 bases at V and 5 bases at J, with 22 bases in the middle. The CDR3 runs 17 residues. The chain's CDR3 is CASSLNPHIGGDQPQHF. The CDR3 DNA follows: TGTGCCAGCAGCCTAAACCCTCATATTGGGGGCGATCAGCCCCAGCATTTT.

This clone showed up just once. This sample also contains other DNA sequences that code for the same CDR3. This rearrangement joins TRBV6-5 to TRBJ2-7; no definite D call. V gave up 0 bases and J gave up 3 bases, with 6 bases separating them. CDR1 is MNHEY and CDR2 is SVGAGI in the germline V gene. The CDR3 totals 13 residues. CDR3 in DNA: TGTGCCAGCAGTTACTCGCGCGGCTACGAGCAGTACTTC. This encodes CASSYSRGYEQYF.

This clone showed up just once. This rearrangement joins TRBV19 to TRBJ2-7, with 7 bases fitting TRBD1. The CDR3 is made up of 15 amino acids. Germline V gives CDR1 LNHDA, CDR2 SQIVND (reference sequence). The ends lost 5 bases at V and 2 bases at J; junction bases unmatched: 9. CDR3 nucleotides: TGTGCCAGTAGTCTAAGAACCGGGACAGCCTACGAGCAGTACTTC. Protein product: CASSLRTGTAYEQYF.

This rearrangement joins TRBV3-1 (or the pseudogene TRBV3-2) to TRBJ2-1, with 8 bases fitting TRBD2. The length of the CDR3 is 15 residues. V gave up 2 bases and J gave up 8 bases; unmatched junction bases: 8. CDR1 and CDR2 from the germline V gene are LGHDT and YNNKEL (reference sequence). Here the CDR3 DNA reads TGTGCCAGCAGCCAACTGCGGGAGGTTGTAGATGAGCAGTTCTTC. This gives the protein CASSQLREVVDEQFF.

The rearrangement joins TRBV9 to TRBJ2-7; 7 bases match TRBD1. This CDR3 is 14 amino acids long. CDR1 is SGDLS and CDR2 is YYNGEE in the germline V gene. The J segment lost 0 bases and the V segment lost 3 bases, leaving 3 bases of the junction unmatched. CDR3 region: CASSGAGGSYEQYF. For the CDR3, the DNA is TGTGCCAGCAGCGGCGCAGGGGGCTCCTACGAGCAGTACTTC.

The CDR3 reads CASSTRQALRQFF. In nucleotides, the CDR3 is TGTGCCAGTAGTACCCGACAGGCGCTAAGGCAGTTCTTC. This rearrangement joins TRBV19 to TRBJ2-1; weak D call: TRBD1 (6 bases). From germline, CDR1 is LNHDA and CDR2 SQIVND (reference sequence). The CDR3 has 13 amino acids. Trimming stripped 4 bases from V and 12 bases from J, with 16 bases between.

The chain couples TRBV2 to TRBJ1-1, with unresolved D. Per the germline V gene, CDR1 is SNHLY and CDR2 is FYNNEI. Trimming pared 6 bases from V and 3 bases from J, leaving 11 bases between. The CDR3 has 13 amino acids. The CDR3 DNA reads as TGTGCCAGCAGCGTACTCGGGGACACTGAAGCTTTCTTT. Residues: CASSVLGDTEAFF.

The chain is built from TRBV3-1 (or the pseudogene TRBV3-2) and TRBJ2-3; no definite D call. From germline, CDR1 is LGHDT and CDR2 YNNKEL (reference sequence). The CDR3 is 14 residues long. Trimming stripped 1 base from V and 4 bases from J, with 9 bases between. Here the CDR3 reads CASSQGLEADTQYF. Written as DNA, the CDR3 is TGTGCCAGCAGCCAAGGACTCGAGGCAGATACGCAGTATTTT.

This clone was recorded only once. The chain carries TRBV30 and TRBJ1-1; D might be TRBD1 (6 bases). V was shortened by 4 bases and J by 5 bases, with 14 bases between the two germline ends. Germline-derived CDR1 and CDR2 are GTSNPN and SVGIG (reference sequence). CDR3 length: 13 amino acids. The CDR3 coding sequence is TGTGCCTGGACCCCAGGGGATGGGACTGAAGCTTTCTTT. Amino acid sequence: CAWTPGDGTEAFF.